The clone carrying this T cell receptor beta chain has more than one count but fewer than ten. What it binds is unknown. The data were taken from a study of cytomegalovirus exposure and HLA in healthy donors. Study-wide findings and caveats: A later analysis by the authors found several of the most significant clusters apparently linked to common viral pathogens. Being productive about 87% or about 30% of the time was typical of most TCR beta V segments in an earlier analysis.

The PCR ran on 60 Vbeta and 13 Jbeta primers. Repertoires were generated with immunoSEQ multiplex PCR, while TCRdb's copy carries only in-frame clones and drops some. Of roughly 130,000 clones listed, roughly four fifths are singletons. The CDR3 has 15 amino acids. From germline, CDR1 is SGDLS and CDR2 YYNGEE. Trimming left V 3 bases short and J 4 bases short, with 13 bases between. This chain joins TRBV9 and TRBJ1-4, with a tentative D call TRBD1 (5 bases). This clonotype was obtained from a male donor in good health and CMV-seropositive. Sequencing was carried out using PBMCs. CDR3 residues: CASSARQTVNEKLFF. The CDR3 DNA reads TGTGCCAGCAGCGCCCGACAGACCGTTAATGAAAAACTGTTTTTT.